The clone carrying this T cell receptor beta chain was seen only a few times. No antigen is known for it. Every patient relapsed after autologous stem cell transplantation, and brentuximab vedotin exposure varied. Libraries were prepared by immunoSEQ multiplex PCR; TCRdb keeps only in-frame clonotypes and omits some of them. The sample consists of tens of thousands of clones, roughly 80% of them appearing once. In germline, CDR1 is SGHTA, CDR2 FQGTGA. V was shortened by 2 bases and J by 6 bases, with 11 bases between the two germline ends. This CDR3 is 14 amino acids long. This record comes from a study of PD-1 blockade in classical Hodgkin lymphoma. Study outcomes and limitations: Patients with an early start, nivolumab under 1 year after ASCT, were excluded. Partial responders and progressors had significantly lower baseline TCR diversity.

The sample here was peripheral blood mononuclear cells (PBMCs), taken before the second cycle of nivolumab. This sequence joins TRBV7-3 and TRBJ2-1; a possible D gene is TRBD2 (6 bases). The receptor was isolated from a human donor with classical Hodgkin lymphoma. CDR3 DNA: TGTGCCAGCAGCTTAGTGGGGGGAGGCAATGAGCAGTTCTTC. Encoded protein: CASSLVGGGNEQFF. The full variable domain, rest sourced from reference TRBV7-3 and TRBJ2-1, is GAGVSQTPSNKVTEKGKYVELRCDPISGHTALYWYRQSLGQGPEFLIYFQGTGAADDSGLPNDRFFAVRPEGSVSTLKIQRTERGDSAVYLCASSLVGGGNEQFFGPGTRLTVL.